Shown below are 25 T cell receptor beta chains from a single sample sequenced in a study of T cell responses to AZD1222 COVID-19 vaccine. Profiled with immunoSEQ multiplex PCR; TCRdb holds only in-frame clones, not every one. The sample holds about 130,000 clones; approximately 94% are singletons and the top ten take 6.6%. The sequencing here drew on peripheral blood, taken on day 0 of AZD1222 vaccination. The receptor source for this set is an adult in good health.

This sequence joins TRBV5-1 and TRBJ2-2; 7 nucleotides line up with TRBD2. V trimming: 6 bases; J trimming: 1 base; junction bases outside the gene matches: 6. Per germline, CDR1 SGHRS and CDR2 YFSETQ. This CDR3 comprises 15 residues. CDR3 coding DNA: TGCGCCAGCAAGTTGGCTAGCGGGAACACCGGGGAGCTGTTTTTT. Amino acid sequence: CASKLASGNTGELFF.

This clone was counted once. The junction departs from the called germline gene at one end, perhaps through a read error. The genes are TRBV6-1 and TRBJ1-4; D is ambiguous. The CDR3 runs 14 residues. In germline, CDR1 is MNHNS, CDR2 SASEGT. The CDR3 DNA reads as TGTGCCAGCACTGAACAGACAACTAATGAAAAACTGTTTTTT. Translated, it gives CASTEQTTNEKLFF.

The V and J genes are TRBV7-8 and TRBJ1-2; D is possibly TRBD1 (6 bases). This CDR3 is 15 amino acids long. In germline, CDR1 is SGHVS, CDR2 FQNEAQ. Trimming stripped 3 bases from V and 4 bases from J, with 15 bases between. CDR3 nucleotide sequence: TGTGCCAGCAGCTTGGGGGTGCGGGGGCCCTATGGCTACACCTTC. Protein product: CASSLGVRGPYGYTF.

The chain carries TRBV3-1 (or the pseudogene TRBV3-2) and TRBJ2-1; 7 bases fit TRBD1. CDR3 size: 19 residues. V lost 9 bases to trimming and J lost 0 bases; unmatched junction nucleotides: 20. Per germline, CDR1 LGHDT and CDR2 YNNKEL (reference sequence). CDR3 DNA: TGTGCCAGTAAAGGACAGGCCCTATCGGGGAGCAGCTCCTACAATGAGCAGTTCTTC. This codes for CASKGQALSGSSSYNEQFF.

The chain couples TRBV19 to TRBJ2-7; TRBD2 agrees at 8 bases. Germline lookup yields CDR1 LNHDA and CDR2 SQIVND (reference sequence). V dropped 11 bases and J dropped 6; count of bases not matched to a gene: 9. CDR3 length: 12 residues. CDR3 sequence (DNA): TGTGCCGTTAAGCGGGAGACGGGCGAGCAGTACTTC. Its protein product is CAVKRETGEQYF.

The rearrangement joins TRBV5-1 to TRBJ1-2; D ambiguous. CDR3 size: 13 residues. Trimming removed 1 base at V and 3 bases at J, with 7 bases between. Germline V gives CDR1 SGHRS, CDR2 YFSETQ. CDR3 bases: TGCGCCAGCAGCTTGAGCGGGGACTATGGCTACACCTTC. It codes for CASSLSGDYGYTF.

CDR3 in DNA: TGTGCCAGCAGCGTAGATGGCTACGGCTACGAGCAGTACTTC. Its protein product is CASSVDGYGYEQYF. The rearrangement links TRBV9 to TRBJ2-7; D unresolved. Looked up from germline, CDR1 is SGDLS and CDR2 is YYNGEE. Trimming left V 0 bases short and J 3 bases short, with 10 bases between. The length of the CDR3 is 14 residues.

J is TRBJ1-1 and V is TRBV19, with TRBD1 as a possible D gene (5 bases). Germline V gene sequence: CDR1 LNHDA, CDR2 SQIVND (reference sequence). Trimming shortened V by 3 bases and J by 2 bases, and 10 bases separated the two germline ends. The CDR3 loop spans 14 amino acids. The CDR3 sequence: CASSMWRGNTEAFF. As DNA, the CDR3 is TGTGCCAGTAGTATGTGGAGGGGTAACACTGAAGCTTTCTTT. Supplemented by reference TRBV19 and TRBJ1-1, the full variable domain reads DGGITQSPKYLFRKEGQNVTLSCEQNLNHDAMYWYRQDPGQGLRLIYYSQIVNDFQKGDIAEGYSVSREKKESFPLTVTSAQKNPTAFYLCASSMWRGNTEAFFGQGTRLTVV.

The chain links TRBV7-2 to TRBJ2-2, with 7 bases that match TRBD1. The CDR3 is 17 residues long. CDR1 is SGHTA and CDR2 is FQGNSA in the germline V gene. Losses at the gene ends were 0 bases for V and 1 base for J; bases not matched to a gene: 5. The CDR3 sequence is CASSLAGTVLNTGELFF. CDR3 nucleotides: TGTGCCAGCAGCTTAGCAGGGACAGTACTGAACACCGGGGAGCTGTTTTTT.

The J gene is TRBJ1-1, the V gene TRBV19; D perhaps matches TRBD1 (5 bases). V was pared by 3 bases and J by 1 base, with 12 bases between. This CDR3 is built from 15 residues. Germline V gene data show CDR1 as LNHDA and CDR2 as SQIVND (reference sequence). CDR3 sequence reads: CASSMAGLPNTEAFF. CDR3 DNA sequence: TGTGCCAGTAGTATGGCGGGGCTACCGAACACTGAAGCTTTCTTT.

The chain employs TRBV18 and TRBJ2-7; 7 bases are a match to TRBD2. There are 17 residues in the CDR3. V was pared by 1 base and J by 2 bases, with 11 bases of the junction left unmatched. Germline CDR1 KGHSH, CDR2 LQKENI. This chain's CDR3 is CASSPRGGSGNPYEQYF. DNA of the CDR3: TGTGCCAGCTCACCACGGGGCGGAAGCGGGAACCCCTACGAGCAGTACTTC.

V is TRBV6-5 and J is TRBJ1-5, with D possibly being TRBD1 (5 bases). The CDR3 sequence is 15 residues long. Trimming took off 6 bases at V and 3 bases at J, with 15 bases between the two ends. Germline values: CDR1 MNHEY, CDR2 SVGAGI. Here the CDR3 DNA reads TGTGCCAGCAGCCTAGACAGTCACGACAATCAGCCCCAGCATTTT. Translation: CASSLDSHDNQPQHF.

The gene calls are TRBV7-9 and TRBJ2-5; D is undetermined. The CDR3 consists of 11 residues. With 3 bases removed from V and 1 base from J, the gap between germline ends came to 0 bases. The V gene's germline CDR1 is SEHNR and CDR2 FQNEAQ (reference sequence). DNA for the CDR3: TGTGCCAGCAGCTTCCAAGAGACCCAGTACTTC. Translation: CASSFQETQYF.

CDR3 protein: CASSETGGEGGYTF. The CDR3 nucleotides are TGTGCCAGCAGCGAGACAGGGGGCGAGGGTGGCTACACCTTC. This chain connects TRBV9 to TRBJ1-2; 10 nucleotides line up with TRBD1. The V segment lost 3 bases and the J segment 7 bases; nucleotides outside the gene matches: 6. This CDR3 comprises 14 residues. Germline V lookup: CDR1 SGDLS, CDR2 YYNGEE.

J is TRBJ2-7 and V is TRBV10-3; 10 nucleotides match TRBD2. Germline CDR1 is ENHRY and CDR2 is SYGVKD. V lost 3 bases to trimming and J lost 3 bases; unmatched junction nucleotides: 5. The CDR3 runs to 15 residues. This CDR3 reads CAISDLGLASYEQYF. CDR3 DNA sequence: TGTGCCATCAGTGACCTGGGACTAGCGAGCTACGAGCAGTACTTC.

This clone was found once. This chain uses TRBV5-1 with TRBJ2-5, with D perhaps TRBD1 (5 bases). Trimming took 7 bases from V and 7 from J, leaving 11 bases between them. In germline, CDR1 is SGHRS, CDR2 YFSETQ. The length of the CDR3 is 11 residues. The CDR3 DNA reads as TGCGCCAGCTCTACGCAGGGGACCCAGTACTTC. It translates to CASSTQGTQYF.

This clone was seen only once. This sequence joins TRBV6-5 and TRBJ2-1, with 8 bases matching TRBD1. In germline, CDR1 is MNHEY, CDR2 SVGAGI. CDR3 length: 14 amino acids. With V trimmed by 8 bases and J by 9 bases, 12 bases remained unmatched. The CDR3 DNA sequence: TGTGCCAGCCGCCAAATGACAGGGGAAGGTGAGCAGTTCTTC. Translation: CASRQMTGEGEQFF.

The chain recombines TRBV10-3 with TRBJ2-1; the D is unclear. Per the germline V gene, CDR1 is ENHRY and CDR2 is SYGVKD. This CDR3 is built from 14 residues. Trimming pared 0 bases from V and 4 bases from J, leaving 7 bases between. The CDR3 DNA is TGTGCCATCAGTGAGTCGAAGGGATACAATGAGCAGTTCTTC. It encodes CAISESKGYNEQFF.

The V and J genes are TRBV6-5 and TRBJ1-2, with D possibly being TRBD1 (5 bases). The germline CDR1 and CDR2 sequences are MNHEY and SVGAGI. Trimming stripped 8 bases from V and 6 bases from J, with 10 bases between. The CDR3 has 11 amino acids. The CDR3 region has the DNA TGTGCCAGCCAGGGTCTCCATGGCTACACCTTC. Protein sequence: CASQGLHGYTF.

This chain connects TRBV6-6 to TRBJ1-6, with TRBD1 matching 8 bases. The junction had 5 bases not matched to a gene; V was cut back by 6 bases and J by 7 bases. This CDR3 has 14 residues. Germline V CDR1 and CDR2: MNHNY, SVGAGI (reference sequence). The CDR3 DNA follows: TGTGCCAGCAGCCAAGACAGGGGAAATTCACCCCTCCACTTT. Residues: CASSQDRGNSPLHF.

This clone occurred once. The chain recombines TRBV11-2 with TRBJ2-3; a weak D match, TRBD2 (5 bases). The CDR3 is 15 residues long. CDR1 and CDR2 (germline): SGHAT, FQNNGV. The germline V and J ends were trimmed by 5 bases and 0 bases, with 12 bases remaining between them. This chain's CDR3 is CASSPRLPSTDTQYF. In DNA form, the CDR3 reads TGTGCCAGCAGCCCGAGACTACCTAGCACAGATACGCAGTATTTT.

The chain employs TRBV6-5 and TRBJ2-7; 9 bases fit TRBD2. The CDR3 length is 15 residues. CDR1 and CDR2 (germline): MNHEY, SVGAGI. V lost 6 bases to trimming and J lost 4 bases; unmatched junction nucleotides: 10. CDR3 protein: CASSPYSGSWYEQYF. CDR3 DNA sequence: TGTGCCAGCAGCCCCTATAGCGGGAGTTGGTACGAGCAGTACTTC.

CDR3 loop: CSVSSARNEQPQHF. In DNA, the CDR3 is TGCAGCGTCTCCTCCGCCAGGAATGAACAGCCCCAGCATTTT. The V gene is TRBV29-1, the J gene TRBJ1-5; D remains ambiguous. The CDR3 length is 14 residues. Trimming left V 6 bases short and J 7 bases short, with 19 bases between. Germline-derived CDR1 and CDR2 are SQVTM and ANQGSEA.

The rearrangement joins TRBV28 to TRBJ1-5; 7 bases are a match to TRBD1. Germline V gives CDR1 MDHEN, CDR2 SYDVKM. The CDR3 runs to 20 residues. J gave up 0 bases and V 3 bases, and 17 bases lay outside the gene matches. The DNA of the CDR3 is TGTGCCAGCAGTTTTGTTCCGTCGACAGGGATCCCTTATAGCAATCAGCCCCAGCATTTT. It codes for CASSFVPSTGIPYSNQPQHF.

V gene TRBV6-5 combines with J gene TRBJ2-7; D possibly corresponds to TRBD1 (6 bases). The V end lost 6 bases, the J end lost 0 bases, and 12 bases lay between the germline ends. Germline CDR1 reads MNHEY; CDR2 reads SVGAGI. This CDR3 spans 14 amino acids. CDR3 region: CASSQGRLSYEQYF. The CDR3 DNA reads as TGTGCCAGCAGCCAGGGGCGCCTCTCCTACGAGCAGTACTTC.